This TCR beta chain was sequenced in a study of T cell repertoires in cytomegalovirus infection. The overall study: Epitope selection comprised recently identified HLA-C-restricted CMV epitopes and well-studied HLA-B-restricted CMV epitopes.

TCRdb re-analysed the reads in MiXCR, keeping a single row per CDR3 protein. The data show fewer than 150,000 distinct CDR3 sequences, 30% seen once. About this clonotype itself: Its target is not known.

The V gene's germline CDR1 is MNHEY and CDR2 SVGEGT. This CDR3 is built from 17 residues. Trimming removed 5 bases from V and 0 bases from J, with 17 bases in between. The starting material was CD8+ T cells from cultured PBMCs, obtained from culture after CMV antigen stimulation. This TCR was recovered from a human donor in good health (CMV status not recorded). Some clones in this sample may be carry-over from other donors' samples. The rearrangement joins TRBV6-2 or TRBV6-3 to TRBJ1-5; no clear D gene. CDR3 DNA: TGTGCCAGCAGTCGCGACGTAGATGGGTTTAGCAATCAGCCCCAGCATTTT. Protein sequence: CASSRDVDGFSNQPQHF.